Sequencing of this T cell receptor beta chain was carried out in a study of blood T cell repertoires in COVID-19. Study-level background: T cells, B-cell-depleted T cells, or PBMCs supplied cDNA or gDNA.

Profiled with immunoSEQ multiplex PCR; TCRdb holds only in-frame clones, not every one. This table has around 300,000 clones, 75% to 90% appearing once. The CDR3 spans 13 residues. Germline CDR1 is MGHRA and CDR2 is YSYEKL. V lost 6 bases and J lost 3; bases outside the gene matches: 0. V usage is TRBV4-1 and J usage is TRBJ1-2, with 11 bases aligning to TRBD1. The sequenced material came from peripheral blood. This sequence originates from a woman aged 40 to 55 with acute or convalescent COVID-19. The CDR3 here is CASRGQGDYGYTF. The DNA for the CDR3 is TGCGCCAGCAGGGGACAGGGGGACTATGGCTACACCTTC.